These T cell receptor beta chains were read from a single sample in a study of T cell responses to AZD1222 COVID-19 vaccine. Produced via immunoSEQ multiplex PCR; TCRdb's table is partial and in-frame only. This sample has 75,000 to 100,000 clones; roughly 89% occur once, and the top ten carry almost 8.5%. Source: peripheral blood, taken on day 0 of AZD1222 vaccination. These TCRs come from an adult in good health. The CDR3 runs from the conserved cysteine through the conserved F or W. A D gene is named only where the DNA matches it firmly. Some rows mark clone size as missing; the rest say once, few, many or name a class of expanded clone.

V	J	D	size	CDR3	DNA
TRBV12-5	TRBJ2-1	TRBD2	.	CASASVDRDGGNYEQFF	TGTGCTAGTGCCTCGGTTGATCGGGACGGGGGGAATTATGAGCAGTTCTTC
TRBV5-1	TRBJ1-6	.	once	CASSSRSDPGANSPLHF	TGCGCCAGCAGCTCCCGGTCCGATCCGGGAGCTAATTCACCCCTCCACTTT
TRBV28	TRBJ1-1	.	.	CASSIGNTEAFF	TGTGCCAGCAGTATCGGGAACACTGAAGCTTTCTTT
TRBV7-2	TRBJ1-1	TRBD1	.	CASSLVGQDTEAFF	TGTGCCAGCAGCTTGGTGGGACAGGACACTGAAGCTTTCTTT
TRBV4-1	TRBJ2-5	.	.	CASSKGEGRETQYF	TGCGCCAGCAGCAAAGGCGAGGGGAGGGAGACCCAGTACTTC
TRBV5-1	TRBJ2-7	.	.	CASSLGGSFYEQYF	TGCGCCAGCAGCTTGGGGGGCTCCTTTTACGAGCAGTACTTC
TRBV10-3	TRBJ2-1	.	.	CAISDMRGLGENNEQFF	TGTGCCATCAGTGATATGCGGGGTCTTGGGGAAAACAATGAGCAGTTCTTC
TRBV27	TRBJ2-1	.	few	CATHRRDYNEQFF	TGTGCCACCCATCGGCGGGACTACAATGAGCAGTTCTTC
TRBV2	TRBJ1-2	.	.	CASGGQSSYGYTF	TGTGCCAGCGGAGGACAGTCTTCCTATGGCTACACCTTC
TRBV4-1	TRBJ1-5	TRBD1	.	CASSEGQGGGQPQHF	TGCGCCAGCAGCGAAGGACAGGGGGGAGGTCAGCCCCAGCATTTT
TRBV7-3	TRBJ2-1	.	once	CASSSPPGLQETLLNEQFF	TGTGCCAGCAGCTCGCCCCCAGGTTTGCAGGAGACACTTCTCAATGAGCAGTTCTTC
TRBV7-2	TRBJ2-1	TRBD1	.	CASSLGGGTYNEQFF	TGTGCCAGCAGCTTAGGAGGGGGCACCTACAATGAGCAGTTCTTC
TRBV7-6	TRBJ2-7	TRBD1	.	CASSSLRRDRTYEQYF	TGTGCCAGCAGCTCCTTACGTCGGGACAGGACCTACGAGCAGTACTTC
TRBV29-1	TRBJ2-2	.	once	CSVRPGASTGELFF	TGCAGCGTGAGGCCGGGGGCGAGCACCGGGGAGCTGTTTTTT
TRBV4-1	TRBJ1-4	TRBD1	.	CASSDPAGTGGTTNEKLFF	TGCGCCAGCAGCGACCCGGCCGGGACAGGGGGTACAACTAATGAAAAACTGTTTTTT
TRBV29-1	TRBJ2-5	.	.	CSVGYRATLGVAQYF	TGCAGCGTAGGTTATCGGGCGACACTCGGGGTGGCCCAGTACTTC
TRBV6-5	TRBJ2-1	.	once	CASSPRIDSEQFF	TGTGCCAGCAGTCCAAGAATTGATAGTGAGCAGTTCTTC
TRBV11-2	TRBJ2-7	.	.	CASSWGYEQYF	TGTGCCAGCAGCTGGGGATACGAGCAGTACTTC
TRBV6-2/TRBV6-3	TRBJ1-5	.	once	CASSSTGYNQPQHF	TGTGCCAGCAGTTCCACAGGATACAATCAGCCCCAGCATTTT
TRBV4-3	TRBJ1-5	.	once	CASSQEWPAYSNQPQHF	TGCGCCAGCAGCCAAGAATGGCCAGCTTATAGCAATCAGCCCCAGCATTTT
TRBV6-5	TRBJ1-2	.	.	CASSYDLNYGYTF	TGTGCCAGCAGTTACGACCTTAACTATGGCTACACCTTC
TRBV7-8	TRBJ1-5	.	.	CASSLGLQLNSNQPQHF	TGTGCCAGCAGCTTAGGGTTACAGCTAAATAGCAATCAGCCCCAGCATTTT
TRBV10-3	TRBJ2-5	TRBD2	.	CAISRLAGAQETQYF	TGTGCCATCTCCAGACTAGCGGGGGCGCAAGAGACCCAGTACTTC
TRBV5-5	TRBJ1-2	.	.	CASSLRGRAGEGYTF	TGTGCCAGCAGCTTGCGAGGGAGGGCGGGGGAAGGCTACACCTTC
TRBV5-4	TRBJ1-2	TRBD1	once	CASSADRGPDGYTF	TGTGCCAGCAGCGCGGACAGGGGGCCCGATGGCTACACCTTC
TRBV3-1/TRBV3-2	TRBJ1-2	.	.	CASSQVAGTNYGYTF	TGTGCCAGCAGCCAAGTCGCCGGGACAAACTATGGCTACACCTTC
TRBV18	TRBJ1-1	.	.	CASSPPSRFDTEAFF	TGTGCCAGCTCACCACCATCGAGATTTGACACTGAAGCTTTCTTT
TRBV2	TRBJ1-1	.	.	CASSPRATQLNTEAFF	TGTGCCAGCAGCCCAAGGGCGACACAATTGAACACTGAAGCTTTCTTT
TRBV7-2	TRBJ1-5	.	.	CASSFQGQPQHF	TGTGCCAGCAGCTTTCAGGGGCAGCCCCAGCATTTT
TRBV7-4	TRBJ2-4	.	.	CASSPRDTSGAKNIQYF	TGTGCCAGCAGCCCCCGGGACACCTCAGGGGCCAAAAACATTCAGTACTTC
TRBV6-5	TRBJ2-7	.	.	CASSYPPPGLDEQYF	TGTGCCAGCAGTTACCCCCCCCCGGGACTGGACGAGCAGTACTTC
TRBV21-1	TRBJ1-1	.	few	CASIRDLNTEAFF	TGTGCCAGCATCCGGGACCTGAACACTGAAGCTTTCTTT
TRBV5-1	TRBJ2-7	TRBD1	.	CASSPGQYSSSYEQYF	TGCGCCAGTTCGCCGGGACAGTATTCTTCGAGCTACGAGCAGTACTTC
TRBV5-5	TRBJ1-1	.	.	CASSLFLNTEAFF	TGTGCCAGCAGCTTGTTTTTGAACACTGAAGCTTTCTTT
TRBV29-1	TRBJ1-1	.	many	CSVWLGNTEAFF	TGCAGCGTTTGGTTGGGAAACACTGAAGCTTTCTTT
TRBV9	TRBJ1-6	.	once	CASSVDGSYNSPLHF	TGTGCCAGCAGCGTAGACGGCTCCTATAATTCACCCCTCCACTTT
TRBV6-5	TRBJ1-1	.	.	CASRRSGASNTEAFF	TGTGCCAGCAGGCGTAGCGGGGCATCGAACACTGAAGCTTTCTTT
TRBV7-2	TRBJ1-1	TRBD1	.	CASSSQGGTEAFF	TGTGCCAGCAGCTCGCAGGGGGGCACTGAAGCTTTCTTT
TRBV5-4	TRBJ2-7	TRBD1	.	CASSLGGQGAYEQYF	TGTGCCAGCAGCTTGGGGGGACAGGGGGCGTACGAGCAGTACTTC
TRBV18	TRBJ1-6	.	.	CASSPPQGSYNSPLHF	TGTGCCAGCTCACCACCTCAGGGCTCCTATAATTCACCCCTCCACTTT
TRBV18	TRBJ2-1	TRBD1	once	CASSPKRRQGANEQFF	TGTGCCAGCTCACCAAAAAGGAGACAGGGGGCCAATGAGCAGTTCTTC
TRBV29-1	TRBJ1-5	.	.	CSVSGDLDQPQHF	TGCAGCGTTTCAGGGGACTTGGATCAGCCCCAGCATTTT
TRBV3-1/TRBV3-2	TRBJ1-2	.	.	CASSRVDYGYTF	TGTGCCAGCAGCCGGGTTGACTATGGCTACACCTTC
TRBV5-1	TRBJ1-5	.	.	CASSSGVSNQPQHF	TGCGCCAGCAGCTCAGGTGTTAGCAATCAGCCCCAGCATTTT
TRBV7-9	TRBJ1-3	TRBD1	.	CASSIPTGPEGNTIYF	TGTGCCAGCAGCATACCGACAGGGCCCGAGGGAAACACCATATATTTT
TRBV9	TRBJ1-4	.	.	CASRGVGEGEKLFF	TGTGCCAGCAGAGGGGTAGGCGAAGGTGAAAAACTGTTTTTT
TRBV5-1	TRBJ1-2	.	.	CASSSQSGSFDGYTF	TGCGCCAGCAGCTCCCAAAGCGGGTCTTTTGATGGCTACACCTTC
TRBV2	TRBJ1-4	.	.	CASRSGGANEKLFF	TGTGCCAGCCGGAGCGGGGGGGCTAATGAAAAACTGTTTTTT